This T cell receptor (beta chain) was obtained from a study of shared clonotypes between healthy human individuals. Study-wide background: CD4 naive and CD4 memory each took three plates per donor, while CD8 naive took two and CD8 memory one.

V was pared by 4 bases and J by 2 bases, with 13 bases between. This CDR3 has 14 amino acids. Germline lookup yields CDR1 SGHRS and CDR2 YFSETQ. Study findings and constraints: Relative to memory subsets, naive subsets generally showed larger estimated richness. Generation probabilities of non-shared clonotypes were lower (relative to those shared by all four donors).

As for this clone: The antigen is unknown.

TCRdb keeps only in-frame clones here, not all; method: immunoSEQ multiplex PCR. The data hold under 750,000 clones, with just under 75% observed a single time. Source material: memory CD4+ T cells sorted from blood. Subset reported: CD45RA-negative fraction. This sequence originates from a woman aged 25 to 45 in good health. This chain links TRBV5-1 with TRBJ2-7; perhaps TRBD2 as D (6 bases). The CDR3 DNA sequence: TGCGCCAGCAGCGCCGGGACTGGAACCTACGAGCAGTACTTC. Protein product: CASSAGTGTYEQYF.